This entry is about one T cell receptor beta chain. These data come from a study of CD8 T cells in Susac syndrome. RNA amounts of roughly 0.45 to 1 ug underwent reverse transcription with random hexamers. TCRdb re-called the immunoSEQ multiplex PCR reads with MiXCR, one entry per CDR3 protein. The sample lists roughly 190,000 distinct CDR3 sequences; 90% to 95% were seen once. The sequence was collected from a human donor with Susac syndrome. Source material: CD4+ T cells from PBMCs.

CDR3 region: CASSPRQGIYEQYF. The CDR3 DNA follows: TGTGCCAGCAGCCCGAGGCAGGGTATCTACGAGCAGTACTTC. The chain recombines TRBV7-9 with TRBJ2-7; D might be TRBD1 (5 bases). The CDR3 has 14 amino acids. Germline CDR1 SEHNR, CDR2 FQNEAQ (reference sequence). Trimming took 5 bases from V and 3 from J, leaving 14 bases between them.